This entry lists 3 T cell receptor beta chains sequenced from one sample in a study of memory CD4+ T cells and cytomegalovirus serostatus. Clones were sequenced by immunoSEQ multiplex PCR, and TCRdb holds only the in-frame ones, with some missing. The sample shows roughly 50,000 clones, 82% of them seen only once. The sort gate was single viable CD3+CD4+CD8-CD45RO+ cells for memory CD4+ T cells. Material for sequencing was memory CD4+ T cells from blood. The receptors were gathered from an adult in good health and CMV-seronegative. Some clones in this sample may be carry-over from other donors' samples.

This chain connects TRBV28 to TRBJ2-5; possibly TRBD1 or TRBD2 for D (5 bases each). CDR1 is MDHEN, CDR2 SYDVKM, per germline. Between the trimmed V and J ends, which lost 5 bases and 9 bases, there was a span of 16 bases. The CDR3 is 13 amino acids. CDR3 residues: CASSPGTGLSQYF. The CDR3 bases are TGTGCCAGCAGTCCGGGGACCGGATTATCCCAGTACTTC. Supplemented by reference TRBV28 and TRBJ2-5, the full variable domain reads DVKVTQSSRYLVKRTGEKVFLECVQDMDHENMFWYRQDPGLGLRLIYFSYDVKMKEKGDIPEGYSVSREKKERFSLILESASTNQTSMYLCASSPGTGLSQYFGPGTRLLVL.

There are a few counts of this clone. The chain employs TRBV7-9 and TRBJ1-5; 7 bases fit TRBD1. With V trimmed by 5 bases and J by 7 bases, 8 bases remained unmatched. The CDR3 is 14 residues long. CDR1 and CDR2 from the germline V gene are SEHNR and FQNEAQ (reference sequence). In DNA form, the CDR3 reads TGTGCCAGCAGCCCTGGGACAGTTAACCAGCCCCAGCATTTT. Protein product: CASSPGTVNQPQHF.

This clone has only a few counts. Other DNA variants within this sample encode the same CDR3. The V and J genes are TRBV6-1 and TRBJ1-2; no firm D call. The CDR3 is 11 residues long. Looked up from germline, CDR1 is MNHNS and CDR2 is SASEGT. Trimming took 3 bases from V and 4 from J, leaving 3 bases between them. DNA of the CDR3: TGTGCCAGCAGTGACAGCTATGGCTACACCTTC. The encoded protein is CASSDSYGYTF.